The clone carrying this T cell receptor beta chain was counted a few times. Its antigen is undetermined. Measured with immunoSEQ multiplex PCR; TCRdb has only the in-frame clones, and not every one. The sample holds roughly 93,000 clones, roughly 92% seen once. This record comes from a study of graft-versus-host responses after intestinal transplantation. Overall study context: Anti-thymocyte globulin served as induction for all recipients, who then took tacrolimus and steroids for 2 to 4 years.

The germline V gene encodes CDR1 MDHEN and CDR2 SYDVKM. There are 14 residues in the CDR3. V was pared by 10 bases and J by 0 bases, with 13 bases between. Overall study results and limits: Association was observed between peak circulating GvH clone levels and early post-transplant HvG declines. Recipient marrow contained GvH clones, some of which appeared first in ileum or blood. Subjects displaying graft-donor T cell macrochimerism possessed elevated graft-versus-host to host-versus-graft clonal ratios inside allografts.

This chain links TRBV28 with TRBJ1-3; the D is unclear. Sequencing was performed on unstimulated CD8+ T cells sorted from spleen or lymph node cells, taken before transplant. This receptor was taken from a human donor who was the organ donor for an intestinal transplant. CDR3 DNA sequence: TGTGCCACCCTAGCTCCTTACTCTGGAAACACCATATATTTT. It encodes CATLAPYSGNTIYF.